Included here is one T cell receptor beta chain sequence, with context. The data originate from a study of blood T cells in healthy people across ages. A second about 7 to 12 cycle PCR used barcoded and J-beta primers. Using its own MiXCR run on the 5' RACE reads, TCRdb lists one record per CDR3 protein. The sample has roughly 800,000 distinct CDR3 sequences, 58% seen once. The CDR3 has 15 residues. Trimming shortened V by 8 bases and J by 7 bases, and 20 bases separated the two germline ends. Germline V gene sequence: CDR1 SGHTA, CDR2 FQGNSA. Sequenced sample: blood. V usage is TRBV7-2 and J usage is TRBJ2-2; maybe TRBD1 (6 bases). The sequence was obtained from a man younger than 40 in good health. Here the CDR3 reads CASRPTGYRSGELFF. The CDR3 DNA is TGTGCCAGCCGACCCACAGGGTATCGGAGCGGGGAGCTGTTTTTT.